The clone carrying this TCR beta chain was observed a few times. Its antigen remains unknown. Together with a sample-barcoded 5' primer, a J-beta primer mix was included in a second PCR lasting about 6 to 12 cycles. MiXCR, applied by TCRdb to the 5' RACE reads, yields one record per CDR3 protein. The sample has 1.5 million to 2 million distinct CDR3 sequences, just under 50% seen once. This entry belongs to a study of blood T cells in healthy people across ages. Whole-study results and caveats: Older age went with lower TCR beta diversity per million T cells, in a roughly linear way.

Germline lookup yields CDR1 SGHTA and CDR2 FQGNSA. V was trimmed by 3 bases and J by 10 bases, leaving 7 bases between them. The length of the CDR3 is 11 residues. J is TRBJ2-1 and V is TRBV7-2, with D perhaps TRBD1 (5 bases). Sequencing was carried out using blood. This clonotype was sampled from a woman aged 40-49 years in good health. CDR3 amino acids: CASSFNREQFF. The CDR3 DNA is TGTGCCAGCAGCTTCAACAGGGAGCAGTTCTTC.